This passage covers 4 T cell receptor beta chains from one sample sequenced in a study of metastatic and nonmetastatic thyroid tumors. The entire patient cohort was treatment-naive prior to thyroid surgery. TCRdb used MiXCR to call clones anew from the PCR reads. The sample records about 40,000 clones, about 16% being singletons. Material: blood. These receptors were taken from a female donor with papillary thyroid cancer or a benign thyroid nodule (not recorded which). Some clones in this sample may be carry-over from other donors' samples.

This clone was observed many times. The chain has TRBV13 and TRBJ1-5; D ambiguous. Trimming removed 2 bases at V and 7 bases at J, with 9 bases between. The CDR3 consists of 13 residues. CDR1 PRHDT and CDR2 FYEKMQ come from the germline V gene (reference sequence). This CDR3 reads CASSLSRGQPQHF. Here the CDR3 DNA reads TGTGCCAGCAGCTTAAGTAGAGGGCAGCCCCAGCATTTT.

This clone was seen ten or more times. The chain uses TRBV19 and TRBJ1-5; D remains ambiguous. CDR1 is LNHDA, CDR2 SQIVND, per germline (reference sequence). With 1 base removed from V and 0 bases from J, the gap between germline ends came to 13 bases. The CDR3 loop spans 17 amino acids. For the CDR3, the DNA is TGTGCCAGTAGTATAGGCCGGACGGCATATAGCAATCAGCCCCAGCATTTT. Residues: CASSIGRTAYSNQPQHF.

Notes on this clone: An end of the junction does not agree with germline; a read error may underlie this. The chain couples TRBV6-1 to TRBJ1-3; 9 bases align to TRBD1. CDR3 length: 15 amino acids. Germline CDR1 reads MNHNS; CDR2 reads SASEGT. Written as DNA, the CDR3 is TGTGCCAACAGCAAAGTCCCGGGACAGGGAAGCACCATATATTTT. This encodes CANSKVPGQGSTIYF.

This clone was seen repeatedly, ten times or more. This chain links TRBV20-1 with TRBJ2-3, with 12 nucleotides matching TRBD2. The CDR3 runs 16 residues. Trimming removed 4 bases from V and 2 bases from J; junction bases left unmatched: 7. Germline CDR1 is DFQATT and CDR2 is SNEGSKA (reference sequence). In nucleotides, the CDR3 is TGCAGTGCTACACGACTAGCGGGGGCGACCACAGATACGCAGTATTTT. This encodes CSATRLAGATTDTQYF.